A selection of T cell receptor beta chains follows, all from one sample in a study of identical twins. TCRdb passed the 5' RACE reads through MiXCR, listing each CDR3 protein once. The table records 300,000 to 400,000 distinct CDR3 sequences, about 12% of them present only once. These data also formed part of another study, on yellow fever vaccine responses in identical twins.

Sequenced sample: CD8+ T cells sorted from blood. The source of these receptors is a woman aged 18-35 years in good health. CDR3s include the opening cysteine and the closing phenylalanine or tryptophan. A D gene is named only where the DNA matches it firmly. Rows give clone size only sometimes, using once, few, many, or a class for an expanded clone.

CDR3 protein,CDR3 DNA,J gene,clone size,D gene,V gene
CASSIEAGVNEQFF,TGTGCCAGCAGCATCGAGGCGGGGGTCAATGAGCAGTTCTTC,TRBJ2-1,few,TRBD2,TRBV7-9
CASSPPPGPNYKETQYF,TGTGCCAGCAGTCCTCCTCCGGGACCGAATTACAAAGAGACCCAGTACTTC,TRBJ2-5,few,NA,TRBV28
CASTGLGRNTEAFF,TGTGCCAGCACCGGGTTAGGGCGGAACACTGAAGCTTTCTTT,TRBJ1-1,few,NA,TRBV7-9
CASSQVPGMRSYNEQFF,TGCGCCAGCAGCCAAGTTCCGGGGATGAGATCCTACAATGAGCAGTTCTTC,TRBJ2-1,NA,NA,TRBV4-1
CASSIGDSSYEQYF,TGTGCCAGCAGTATAGGGGATTCCTCCTACGAGCAGTACTTC,TRBJ2-7,NA,NA,TRBV12-3/TRBV12-4
CASSQLLAGGRQETQYF,TGTGCCAGCAGCCAATTACTAGCGGGAGGGCGTCAAGAGACCCAGTACTTC,TRBJ2-5,few,TRBD2,TRBV11-2
CATSSSGIEQYF,TGTGCCACCAGCAGCTCGGGAATCGAGCAGTACTTC,TRBJ2-7,NA,NA,TRBV15
CASSLDVVLAGGRSTQYF,TGTGCCAGCAGCTTAGATGTGGTGCTAGCGGGGGGCCGGAGTACGCAGTATTTT,TRBJ2-3,NA,TRBD2,TRBV11-2
CASSLRLPQTNTGELFF,TGCGCCAGCAGCTTGAGACTACCCCAAACGAACACCGGGGAGCTGTTTTTT,TRBJ2-2,few,NA,TRBV5-1
CASKGLAAYNEQFF,TGTGCCAGCAAAGGACTAGCGGCGTACAATGAGCAGTTCTTC,TRBJ2-1,few,TRBD2,TRBV27
CASSYSNYKQETQYF,TGTGCCAGCAGTTACTCGAATTACAAGCAAGAGACCCAGTACTTC,TRBJ2-5,NA,NA,TRBV6-5
CATSDWGRNTEAFF,TGTGCCACCAGTGATTGGGGCAGGAACACTGAAGCTTTCTTT,TRBJ1-1,many,NA,TRBV24-1
CASSLSPSGYTGELFF,TGTGCCAGCAGCTTATCCCCTAGCGGGTACACCGGGGAGCTGTTTTTT,TRBJ2-2,NA,TRBD2,TRBV7-6
CASSLGGSSNQPQHF,TGCGCCAGCAGCTTGGGTGGAAGTAGCAATCAGCCCCAGCATTTT,TRBJ1-5,few,NA,TRBV5-1
CASSLVGEQYF,TGTGCCAGCAGTTTGGTGGGCGAGCAGTACTTC,TRBJ2-7,many,NA,TRBV12-3/TRBV12-4
CASSPWQGAPNTGELFF,TGCGCCAGCAGCCCCTGGCAGGGGGCACCGAACACCGGGGAGCTGTTTTTT,TRBJ2-2,many,TRBD1,TRBV5-1
CASSPAGASGVYNEQFF,TGTGCCAGCAGCCCCGCTGGGGCGTCCGGCGTCTACAATGAGCAGTTCTTC,TRBJ2-1,NA,NA,TRBV7-9
CASSSNLSGLSKQFF,TGTGCCAGCAGTTCTAACCTCTCTGGTCTATCTAAGCAGTTCTTC,TRBJ2-1,few,NA,TRBV28
CASSLTGQGDTEAFF,TGTGCCAGCAGTTTAACGGGACAGGGAGATACTGAAGCTTTCTTT,TRBJ1-1,NA,TRBD1,TRBV27
CASSLRDRYIRETQYF,TGTGCCAGCAGCTTACGGGACAGGTACATCAGAGAGACCCAGTACTTC,TRBJ2-5,few,TRBD1,TRBV11-2
CSVELTSAGNEQFF,TGCAGCGTTGAACTGACTAGCGCTGGCAATGAGCAGTTCTTC,TRBJ2-1,few,TRBD2,TRBV29-1
CSARARTGTTKETQYF,TGCAGTGCTAGAGCCCGTACCGGGACTACCAAAGAGACCCAGTACTTC,TRBJ2-5,few,TRBD2,TRBV20-1
CASSQEIRDSGGNNEQFF,TGTGCCAGCAGCCAAGAAATCCGTGATAGCGGGGGAAACAATGAGCAGTTCTTC,TRBJ2-1,few,TRBD2,TRBV3-1
CASSQEARAGGVYEQYF,TGTGCCAGCAGCCAAGAAGCCCGCGCGGGAGGGGTTTACGAGCAGTACTTC,TRBJ2-7,few,TRBD2,TRBV4-2
CSASVALSSYEQYF,TGCAGTGCTAGCGTAGCGTTGAGCTCCTACGAGCAGTACTTC,TRBJ2-7,NA,NA,TRBV20-1
CASSWRQGNTGELFF,TGCGCCAGCAGCTGGAGGCAGGGGAACACCGGGGAGCTGTTTTTT,TRBJ2-2,NA,NA,TRBV5-1
CSARPSVIEQFF,TGCAGTGCTAGACCTAGCGTCATTGAGCAGTTCTTC,TRBJ2-1,few,NA,TRBV20-1
CASSLMGAGTGVFDYGYTF,TGTGCCAGCAGCTTAATGGGGGCCGGGACAGGGGTCTTTGACTATGGCTACACCTTC,TRBJ1-2,NA,TRBD1,TRBV7-8
CASSRTSAWEQYF,TGTGCCAGCAGCCGCACCTCGGCCTGGGAGCAGTACTTC,TRBJ2-7,few,NA,TRBV5-6
CSAAGLAGGESSYNEQFF,TGCAGTGCGGCCGGACTAGCGGGAGGGGAAAGCTCCTACAATGAGCAGTTCTTC,TRBJ2-1,few,TRBD2,TRBV20-1
CSVTDGNTYEQYF,TGCAGCGTTACAGACGGGAACACCTACGAGCAGTACTTC,TRBJ2-7,NA,NA,TRBV29-1
CASSLFSPSTDTQYF,TGTGCCAGCAGTTTATTCTCCCCTAGCACAGATACGCAGTATTTT,TRBJ2-3,many,NA,TRBV27
CASSLADNEQFF,TGCGCCAGCAGCTTGGCAGACAATGAGCAGTTCTTC,TRBJ2-1,many,NA,TRBV5-1
CASRNQREGMREQYF,TGTGCCAGCCGGAATCAGCGGGAGGGGATGAGGGAGCAGTACTTC,TRBJ2-7,NA,TRBD2,TRBV10-3
CASSRGGQGRETQYF,TGTGCCAGCAGCCGGGGAGGACAGGGCCGGGAGACCCAGTACTTC,TRBJ2-5,many,TRBD1,TRBV7-9
CSATTDTQYF,TGCAGTGCTACCACAGATACGCAGTATTTT,TRBJ2-3,NA,NA,TRBV20-1
CSVDVGVSTDTQYF,TGCAGCGTTGACGTGGGGGTTAGCACAGATACGCAGTATTTT,TRBJ2-3,few,NA,TRBV29-1
CASSEGGRRYEQYF,TGTGCCAGCAGTGAGGGCGGGAGGCGGTACGAGCAGTACTTC,TRBJ2-7,NA,TRBD2,TRBV2
CATSSTANTEAFF,TGTGCCACCAGCTCGACAGCGAACACTGAAGCTTTCTTT,TRBJ1-1,few,NA,TRBV15
CSALHFDTLLLAKNIQYF,TGCAGTGCCCTTCACTTTGACACCCTATTACTAGCCAAAAACATTCAGTACTTC,TRBJ2-4,many,NA,TRBV20-1
CASSFRDRGQGGYTF,TGTGCCAGCAGTTTCAGAGACAGGGGGCAAGGAGGCTACACCTTC,TRBJ1-2,NA,TRBD1,TRBV27
CASSQLSKTQYF,TGTGCCAGCAGCCAATTGTCGAAGACCCAGTACTTC,TRBJ2-5,few,NA,TRBV3-1